Below are 20 T cell receptor beta chains sequenced from a single sample in a study of blood T cells in healthy people across ages. A second about 6 to 11 cycle PCR used barcoded and J-beta primers. MiXCR, applied by TCRdb to the 5' RACE reads, yields one record per CDR3 protein. The table shows about 780,000 distinct CDR3 sequences, with 55% to 65% occurring only once. Sequenced: blood. Receptors originate from a man aged 25-45 years in good health.

The chain joins TRBV12-3 or TRBV12-4 to TRBJ2-7; perhaps D is TRBD1 or TRBD2 (5 bases each). This CDR3 spans 15 amino acids. The V end lost 5 bases, the J end lost 2 bases, and 16 bases lay between the germline ends. The CDR3 here is CASSIMGWGTYEQYF. CDR3 nucleotide sequence: TGTGCCAGCAGTATAATGGGGTGGGGGACCTACGAGCAGTACTTC.

This clonotype was picked up one time. The CDR3 is CSARDGDGQETQYF. The CDR3 DNA sequence: TGCAGTGCTAGGGACGGGGACGGGCAAGAGACCCAGTACTTC. The chain couples TRBV20-1 to TRBJ2-5; D may correspond to TRBD1 or TRBD2 (5 bases each). Looked up from germline, CDR1 is DFQATT and CDR2 is SNEGSKA (reference sequence). V gave up 3 bases and J gave up 2 bases, with 13 bases separating them. The CDR3 consists of 14 residues.

Notes on this clonotype: This may be a read error, as it is one base from a much larger clone. The chain recombines TRBV6-2 or TRBV6-3 with TRBJ2-3; D possibly corresponds to TRBD2 (6 bases). The CDR3 has 14 residues. Trimming shortened V by 5 bases and J by 0 bases, and 9 bases separated the two germline ends. CDR1 is MNHEY, CDR2 SVGEGT, per germline. CDR3 in amino acids: CASSAGSSTDTQYF. The CDR3 bases are TGTGCCAGCAGTGCCGGGAGTAGCACAGATACGCAGTATTTT.

The chain combines TRBV9 with TRBJ1-2; 7 positions match TRBD1. The germline V gene has CDR1 SGDLS and CDR2 YYNGEE. V gave up 4 bases and J gave up 11 bases; unmatched junction bases: 11. This CDR3 is 13 amino acids long. The CDR3 DNA is TGTGCCAGCAGCCCGAGAAGGGGGGACAGATACACCTTC. It codes for CASSPRRGDRYTF. The complete variable domain, with remaining parts taken from reference TRBV9 and TRBJ1-2, reads DSGVTQTPKHLITATGQRVTLRCSPRSGDLSVYWYQQSLDQGLQFLIQYYNGEERAKGNILERFSAQQFPDLHSELNLSSLELGDSALYFCASSPRRGDRYTFGSGTRLTVV.

The gene calls are TRBV28 and TRBJ2-7, with D perhaps TRBD2 (6 bases). Germline V CDR1 and CDR2: MDHEN, SYDVKM. Trimming took off 3 bases at V and 3 bases at J, with 18 bases between the two ends. The CDR3 spans 16 residues. CDR3: CASSFRAGGGRYEQYF. The CDR3 DNA reads as TGTGCCAGCAGTTTCCGAGCGGGTGGCGGACGCTACGAGCAGTACTTC.

V usage is TRBV28 and J usage is TRBJ1-6; D not certain. Trimming cost V 6 bases and J 8 bases, with 14 bases left between them. Per the germline V gene, CDR1 is MDHEN and CDR2 is SYDVKM. The CDR3 is 14 amino acids. In nucleotides, the CDR3 is TGTGCCAGCAGCTCCGGGAGCTCGCATTCACCCCTCCACTTT. It encodes CASSSGSSHSPLHF.

The V gene is TRBV20-1, the J gene TRBJ2-4; TRBD1 might be the D (7 bases). The J call may be faulty, since TRBJ2-7 better matches the DNA end. The CDR3 totals 14 residues. Germline V lookup: CDR1 DFQATT, CDR2 SNEGSKA (reference sequence). The CDR3 DNA reads as TGCAGTGCTACGCGGGACAGTATCTCCTACGAGCAGTACTTC. Translation: CSATRDSISYEQYF.

This clonotype was seen a few times. The rearrangement joins TRBV4-3 to TRBJ1-6, with TRBD1 matching 9 bases. J was trimmed by 10 bases and V by 0 bases; bases with no gene match: 7. Germline V lookup: CDR1 LGHNA, CDR2 YSLEER. The CDR3 has 16 amino acids. The CDR3 reads CASSQDARQGESPLHF. As DNA, the CDR3 is TGCGCCAGCAGCCAAGATGCGAGACAGGGGGAATCACCCCTCCACTTT.

This clonotype was recorded a few times. The CDR3 here is CSVSSGGPETQYF. In nucleotides, the CDR3 is TGCAGTGTTTCTAGCGGGGGACCGGAGACCCAGTACTTC. The J gene is TRBJ2-5, the V gene TRBV20-1; 10 bases fit TRBD2. V was clipped by 7 bases and J by 5 bases; unmatched bases: 7. This CDR3 contains 13 residues. Germline V gives CDR1 DFQATT, CDR2 SNEGSKA (reference sequence).

J is TRBJ2-1 and V is TRBV2, with 9 bases fitting TRBD1. The germline CDR1 and CDR2 sequences are SNHLY and FYNNEI. The CDR3 totals 16 residues. The V segment lost 7 bases and the J segment 5 bases; nucleotides outside the gene matches: 12. Written as DNA, the CDR3 is TGTGCCAGCATGGGACAGGGTGGGACTACCGACAATGAGCAGTTCTTC. Translated: CASMGQGGTTDNEQFF.

This clonotype was detected a few times. This chain links TRBV12-3 or TRBV12-4 with TRBJ2-3; the D is unclear. V lost 2 bases and J 6 bases, leaving 6 bases between the germline ends. This CDR3 has 12 amino acids. Here the CDR3 DNA reads TGTGCCAGCAGTTTAAGGGTCGATACGCAGTATTTT. Protein: CASSLRVDTQYF.

There are a few counts of this clonotype. The V call is TRBV28, the J call TRBJ2-7, with D hard to call. Matching the DNA end better, TRBJ2-5 makes the J call doubtful. CDR3 size: 15 residues. Looked up from germline, CDR1 is MDHEN and CDR2 is SYDVKM. The CDR3 DNA is TGTGCCAGCAGTTTTCTGGGGTTACGAGGCGAGACCCAGTACTTC. Translation gives CASSFLGLRGETQYF.

This sequence joins TRBV15 and TRBJ2-1; 8 bases match TRBD1. There are 14 residues in the CDR3. Trimming cost V 10 bases and J 6 bases; bases outside gene matches: 11. Germline CDR1 and CDR2: LNHNV and YYDKDF (reference sequence). The CDR3 DNA is TGTGCCATCTCGACGGACAGGGAGATCAATGAGCAGTTCTTC. Translating it yields CAISTDREINEQFF.

This clonotype was counted a few times. The V call is TRBV20-1, the J call TRBJ2-3; D gene uncertain. Trimming shortened V by 6 bases and J by 0 bases, and 7 bases separated the two germline ends. The germline CDR1 and CDR2 sequences are DFQATT and SNEGSKA (reference sequence). This CDR3 spans 12 amino acids. In DNA form, the CDR3 reads TGCAGTGCCGCCCTAAGCACAGATACGCAGTATTTT. Translation gives CSAALSTDTQYF.

This clonotype was seen more than once but under ten times. The chain uses TRBV29-1 and TRBJ2-3; a weak D match, TRBD2 (5 bases). In germline, CDR1 is SQVTM, CDR2 ANQGSEA. Trimming took off 5 bases at V and 8 bases at J, with 11 bases between the two ends. The CDR3 loop spans 11 amino acids. The CDR3 reads CSVKLRGTQYF. CDR3 sequence (DNA): TGCAGCGTTAAGCTCCGGGGTACGCAGTATTTT.

This rearrangement joins TRBV7-9 to TRBJ1-5; D remains ambiguous. Trimming took off 5 bases at V and 5 bases at J, with 10 bases between the two ends. CDR3 length: 13 amino acids. Germline CDR1 is SEHNR and CDR2 is FQNEAQ (reference sequence). The CDR3: CASSPDGDQPQHF. CDR3 sequence (DNA): TGTGCCAGCAGCCCTGACGGAGATCAGCCCCAGCATTTT.

This chain links TRBV5-1 with TRBJ1-6, with D maybe TRBD1 (6 bases). CDR1 is SGHRS and CDR2 is YFSETQ in the germline V gene. The CDR3 runs 19 residues. V was cut by 4 bases and J by 3 bases, with 23 bases left in between. The CDR3 spells CASSEDTGRGGIYNSPLHF. CDR3 nucleotides: TGCGCCAGCAGCGAGGATACAGGGAGGGGGGGAATCTATAATTCACCCCTCCACTTT.

V is TRBV7-2 and J is TRBJ2-1; possibly TRBD2 for D (5 bases). The germline gives CDR1 SGHTA, CDR2 FQGNSA. Trimming pared 2 bases from V and 0 bases from J, leaving 11 bases between. This CDR3 spans 16 amino acids. The CDR3: CASSLRVGVSYNEQFF. CDR3 sequence (DNA): TGTGCCAGCAGCTTAAGGGTCGGGGTCTCCTACAATGAGCAGTTCTTC.

V usage is TRBV10-3 and J usage is TRBJ2-7, with 8 bases lining up with TRBD2. With the DNA end fitting TRBJ2-5 better, the J assignment may be wrong. Germline V gene lookup returns CDR1 ENHRY and CDR2 SYGVKD. CDR3 size: 12 residues. The chain's CDR3 is CAISVAGETQYF. In DNA, the CDR3 is TGTGCCATCAGTGTAGCGGGGGAGACCCAGTACTTC.

This rearrangement joins TRBV4-2 to TRBJ2-5; D is possibly TRBD1 (6 bases). Per the germline V gene, CDR1 is LGHNA and CDR2 is YNFKEQ. The V gene lost 1 base and the J gene lost 1 base, with 13 bases spanning the gap. The CDR3 extends over 16 amino acids. The CDR3 loop is CASSQAYTGPQETQYF. In nucleotides, the CDR3 is TGTGCCAGCAGCCAAGCATATACAGGGCCCCAAGAGACCCAGTACTTC.